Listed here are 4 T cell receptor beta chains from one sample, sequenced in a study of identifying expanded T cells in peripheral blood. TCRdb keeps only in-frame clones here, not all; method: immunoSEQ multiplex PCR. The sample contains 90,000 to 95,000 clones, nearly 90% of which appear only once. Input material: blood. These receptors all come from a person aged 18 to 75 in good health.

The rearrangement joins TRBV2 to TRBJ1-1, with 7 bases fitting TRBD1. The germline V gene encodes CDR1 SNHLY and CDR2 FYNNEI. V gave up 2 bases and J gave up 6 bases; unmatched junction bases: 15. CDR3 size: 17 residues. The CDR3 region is CASSESPLRQGDAEAFF. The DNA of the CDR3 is TGTGCCAGCAGTGAAAGCCCGCTTCGTCAGGGGGACGCTGAAGCTTTCTTT.

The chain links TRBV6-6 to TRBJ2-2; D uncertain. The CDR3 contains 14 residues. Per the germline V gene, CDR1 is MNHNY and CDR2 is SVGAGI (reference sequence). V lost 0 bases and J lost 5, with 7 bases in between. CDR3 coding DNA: TGTGCCAGCAGTTACTCTCAGGCTACCGGGGAGCTGTTTTTT. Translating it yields CASSYSQATGELFF.

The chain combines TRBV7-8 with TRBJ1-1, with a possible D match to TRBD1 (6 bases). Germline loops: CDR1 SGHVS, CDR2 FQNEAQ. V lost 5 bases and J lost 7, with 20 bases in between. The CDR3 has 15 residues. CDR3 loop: CASSPRGGQKDEAFF. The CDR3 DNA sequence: TGTGCCAGCAGCCCGCGGGGTGGACAGAAAGATGAAGCTTTCTTT.

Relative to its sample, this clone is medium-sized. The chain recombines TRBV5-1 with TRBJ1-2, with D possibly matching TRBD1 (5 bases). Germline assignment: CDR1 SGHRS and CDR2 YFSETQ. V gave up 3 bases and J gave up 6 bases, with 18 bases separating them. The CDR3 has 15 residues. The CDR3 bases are TGCGCCAGCAGCTGGTGGGGCGGTGGCGTAGATGGCTACACCTTC. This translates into CASSWWGGGVDGYTF. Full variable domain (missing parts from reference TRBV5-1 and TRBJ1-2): KAGVTQTPRYLIKTRGQQVTLSCSPISGHRSVSWYQQTPGQGLQFLFEYFSETQRNKGNFPGRFSGRQFSNSRSEMNVSTLELGDSALYLCASSWWGGGVDGYTFGSGTRLTVV.